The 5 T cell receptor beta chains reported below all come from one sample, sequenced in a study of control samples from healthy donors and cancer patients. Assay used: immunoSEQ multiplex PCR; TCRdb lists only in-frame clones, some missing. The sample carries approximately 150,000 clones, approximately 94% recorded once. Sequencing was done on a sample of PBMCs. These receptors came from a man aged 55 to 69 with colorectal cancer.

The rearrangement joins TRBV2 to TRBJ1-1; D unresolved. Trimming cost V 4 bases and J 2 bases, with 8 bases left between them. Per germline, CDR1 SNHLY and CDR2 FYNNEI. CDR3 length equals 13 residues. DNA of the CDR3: TGTGCCAGCAGTGCCGAGGCCAACACTGAAGCTTTCTTT. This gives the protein CASSAEANTEAFF.

The CDR3, as DNA: TGTGCCAGCAGCCCCGACAGGGGCAATGAGCAGTTCTTC. It translates to CASSPDRGNEQFF. This chain uses TRBV7-2 with TRBJ2-1, with TRBD1 identical over 8 bases. Germline V gene sequence: CDR1 SGHTA, CDR2 FQGNSA. V gave up 5 bases and J gave up 6 bases; unmatched junction bases: 3. CDR3 length: 13 amino acids.

This CDR3 is CASSTSGGDMNTEAFF. In DNA form, the CDR3 reads TGTGCCAGCAGCACCTCGGGCGGTGACATGAACACTGAAGCTTTCTTT. V and J are TRBV9 and TRBJ1-1; D uncertain. The CDR3 is 16 amino acids. V was clipped by 4 bases and J by 0 bases, with 16 bases between them. From germline, CDR1 is SGDLS and CDR2 YYNGEE.

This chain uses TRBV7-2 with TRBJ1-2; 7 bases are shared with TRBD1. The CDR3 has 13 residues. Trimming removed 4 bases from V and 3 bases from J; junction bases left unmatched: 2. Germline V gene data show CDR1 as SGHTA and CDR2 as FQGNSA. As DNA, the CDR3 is TGTGCCAGCAGCTCAGACAGGGACTATGGCTACACCTTC. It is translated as CASSSDRDYGYTF.

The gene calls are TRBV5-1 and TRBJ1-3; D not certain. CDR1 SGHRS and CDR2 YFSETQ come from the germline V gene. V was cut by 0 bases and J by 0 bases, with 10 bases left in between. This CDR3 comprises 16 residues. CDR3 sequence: CASSLESGSSGNTIYF. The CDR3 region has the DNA TGCGCCAGCAGCTTGGAGTCCGGGAGCTCTGGAAACACCATATATTTT.